These 7 T cell receptor beta chains were sequenced from one sample in a study of radiation and T cells in renal cell carcinoma. Time point here: blood 2 weeks post-SBRT. Documented treatment: 15 Gy SBRT to primary tumor, nephrectomy 4 weeks later. Profiled with immunoSEQ multiplex PCR; TCRdb holds only in-frame clones, not every one. The table shows roughly 130,000 clones, with 70% to 90% occurring only once. The sequencing used blood, collected from a patient whose treatment included radiotherapy and nephrectomy. The origin of the receptors is a woman aged 55 to 70 with renal cell carcinoma.

The genes are TRBV19 and TRBJ1-1, with 7 bases lining up with TRBD1. The V gene end was trimmed by 8 bases and the J gene end by 3 bases; junction bases not matched to a gene: 9. The germline CDR1 and CDR2 sequences are LNHDA and SQIVND (reference sequence). The CDR3 sequence is 14 residues long. The CDR3 coding sequence is TGTGCCAGTGCCCGGAGGGACAGCGACACTGAAGCTTTCTTT. Translated, it gives CASARRDSDTEAFF.

The genes are TRBV5-1 and TRBJ1-1; D unclear. The CDR3 sequence is 16 residues long. In germline, CDR1 is SGHRS, CDR2 YFSETQ. V was shortened by 5 bases and J by 0 bases, with 17 bases between the two germline ends. CDR3 sequence (DNA): TGCGCCAGCAGTCGGGCGATAGTGGGCATGAACACTGAAGCTTTCTTT. The encoded protein is CASSRAIVGMNTEAFF.

The chain combines TRBV18 with TRBJ1-1; D is perhaps TRBD1 (5 bases). This CDR3 has 15 amino acids. V lost 3 bases to trimming and J lost 5 bases, with 16 bases between them. Germline V gives CDR1 KGHSH, CDR2 LQKENI. The CDR3 DNA sequence: TGTGCCAGCTCACCCGGGGGGGAGGGAACAACTGAAGCTTTCTTT. It translates to CASSPGGEGTTEAFF.

The chain uses TRBV9 and TRBJ1-1; D perhaps matches TRBD1 (6 bases). Trimming cost V 4 bases and J 1 base, with 14 bases left between them. The CDR3 contains 15 residues. Germline CDR1 is SGDLS and CDR2 is YYNGEE. The CDR3 DNA reads TGTGCCAGCAGCCTCAGGGGAGGGGGGAACACTGAAGCTTTCTTT. Amino acids: CASSLRGGGNTEAFF.

This clone appeared once. The chain combines TRBV21-1 with TRBJ2-7; TRBD1 reflects the table's D call only, with no check against the DNA. TRBV21-1 is assigned pseudogene status. This CDR3 contains 14 residues. CDR3 bases: TGTGCCAAGCAGGGGACAGGGCCTACCTACGAGCAGTACTTC. Translated, it gives CAKQGTGPTYEQYF.

This clone was observed a single time. The chain couples TRBV4-1 to TRBJ1-6; D call uncertain. V dropped 0 bases and J dropped 11 bases, with 11 bases sitting between them. The CDR3 is 14 residues long. Germline lookup yields CDR1 MGHRA and CDR2 YSYEKL. The CDR3 spells CASSQEALLAPLHF. CDR3 coding DNA: TGCGCCAGCAGCCAAGAGGCCCTTCTGGCACCCCTCCACTTT.

The chain recombines TRBV7-2 with TRBJ2-1; TRBD2 matches at 11 bases. Germline V lookup: CDR1 SGHTA, CDR2 FQGNSA. The CDR3 sequence is 17 residues long. V gave up 0 bases and J gave up 5 bases; unmatched junction bases: 6. The CDR3 sequence is CASSLATTSGANNEQFF. The DNA for the CDR3 is TGTGCCAGCAGCTTAGCGACGACTAGCGGGGCTAACAATGAGCAGTTCTTC.